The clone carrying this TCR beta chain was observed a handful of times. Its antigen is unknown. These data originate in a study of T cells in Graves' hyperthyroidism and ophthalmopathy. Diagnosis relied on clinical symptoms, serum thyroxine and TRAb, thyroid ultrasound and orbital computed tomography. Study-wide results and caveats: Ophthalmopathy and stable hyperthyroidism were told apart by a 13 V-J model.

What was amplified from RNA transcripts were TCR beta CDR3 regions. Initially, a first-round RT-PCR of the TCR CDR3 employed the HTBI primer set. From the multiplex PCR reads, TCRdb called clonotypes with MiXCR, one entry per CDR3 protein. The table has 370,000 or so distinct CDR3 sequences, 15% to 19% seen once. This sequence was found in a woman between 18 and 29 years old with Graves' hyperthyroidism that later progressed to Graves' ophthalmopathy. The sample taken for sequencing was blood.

The CDR3 spells CASTNLDGRNQPQHF. The CDR3 DNA follows: TGTGCCAGCACTAACTTGGACGGCCGCAATCAGCCCCAGCATTTT. The chain has TRBV6-1 and TRBJ1-5; D uncertain. Germline V gives CDR1 MNHNS, CDR2 SASEGT. Trimming took off 7 bases at V and 2 bases at J, with 15 bases between the two ends. The CDR3 spans 15 residues.